This T cell receptor beta chain was recorded in a study of cytomegalovirus exposure and HLA in healthy donors. Study summary: The 120 validation repertoires matched the 650 to 850 first-cohort repertoires in platform, a later analysis reported.

Regarding the study as a whole: A few chains linked to CMV were shown in vitro to be specific for CMV antigens. Cytomegalovirus-associated TCR beta chains were listed, numbering around 150. Most sequenced TCRs were rare (though some public TCRs occurred in many donors).

Comment on this clone: The target antigen is unknown.

Sequencing was performed with immunoSEQ multiplex PCR; in TCRdb, only in-frame clones are kept and a portion is missing. The table has roughly 140,000 clones, just over 85% seen once. Germline V CDR1 and CDR2: LNHNV, YYDKDF (reference sequence). The CDR3 is 15 amino acids. Trimming took 3 bases from V and 3 from J; bases not matched to a gene: 4. The TCR sequence derives from a young woman in good health and CMV-seropositive. The V call is TRBV15, the J call TRBJ1-3, with TRBD1 matching over 8 bases. Sequencing was performed on PBMCs. Here the CDR3 DNA reads TGTGCCACCAGCAGCGGGACAGGCGTTGGAAACACCATATATTTT. Its protein product is CATSSGTGVGNTIYF.